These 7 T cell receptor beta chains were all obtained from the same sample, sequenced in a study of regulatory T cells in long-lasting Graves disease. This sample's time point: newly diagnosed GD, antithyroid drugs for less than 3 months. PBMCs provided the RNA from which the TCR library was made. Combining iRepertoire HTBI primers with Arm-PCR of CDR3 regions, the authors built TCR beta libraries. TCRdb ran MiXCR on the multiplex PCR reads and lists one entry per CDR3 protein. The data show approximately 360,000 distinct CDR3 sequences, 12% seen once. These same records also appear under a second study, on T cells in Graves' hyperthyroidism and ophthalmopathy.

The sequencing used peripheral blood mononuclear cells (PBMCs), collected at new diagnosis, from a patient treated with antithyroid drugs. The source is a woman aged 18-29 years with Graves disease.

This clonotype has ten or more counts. The CDR3 sequence is CSAGGEHNEKLFF. For the CDR3, the DNA is TGCAGTGCGGGGGGGGAGCATAATGAAAAACTGTTTTTT. The V and J genes are TRBV20-1 and TRBJ1-4; a weak D match, TRBD1 (5 bases). CDR3 length: 13 residues. Germline CDR1 DFQATT, CDR2 SNEGSKA (reference sequence). Trimming took 6 bases from V and 4 from J, leaving 12 bases between them.

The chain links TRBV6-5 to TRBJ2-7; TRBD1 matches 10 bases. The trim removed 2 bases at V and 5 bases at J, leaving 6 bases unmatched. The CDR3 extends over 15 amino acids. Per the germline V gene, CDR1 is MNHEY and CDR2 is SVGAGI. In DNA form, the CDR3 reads TGTGCCAGCAGTTACCTCCCGGGACAGGGGAACGAGCAGTACGTC. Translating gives CASSYLPGQGNEQYV.

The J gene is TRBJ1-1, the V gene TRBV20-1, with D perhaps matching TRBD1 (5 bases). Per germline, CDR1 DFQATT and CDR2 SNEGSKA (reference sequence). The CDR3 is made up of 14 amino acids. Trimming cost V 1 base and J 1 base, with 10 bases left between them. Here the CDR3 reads CSARAPGGNTEAFF. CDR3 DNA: TGCAGTGCTAGAGCCCCCGGGGGGAACACTGAAGCTTTCTTT.

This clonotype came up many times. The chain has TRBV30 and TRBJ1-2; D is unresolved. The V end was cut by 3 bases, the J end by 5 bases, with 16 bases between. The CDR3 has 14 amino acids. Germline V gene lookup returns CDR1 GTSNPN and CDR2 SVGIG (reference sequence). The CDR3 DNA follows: TGTGCCTGGAGCTGGTTTGGATTGTGGTATGGCTACACCTTC. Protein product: CAWSWFGLWYGYTF.

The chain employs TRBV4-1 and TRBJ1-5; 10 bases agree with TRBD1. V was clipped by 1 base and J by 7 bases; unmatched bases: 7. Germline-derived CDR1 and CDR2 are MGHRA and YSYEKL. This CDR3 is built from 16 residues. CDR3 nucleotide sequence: TGCGCCAGCAGCCAAGTAGGGACAGGGGTAAACCAGCCCCAGCATTTT. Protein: CASSQVGTGVNQPQHF.

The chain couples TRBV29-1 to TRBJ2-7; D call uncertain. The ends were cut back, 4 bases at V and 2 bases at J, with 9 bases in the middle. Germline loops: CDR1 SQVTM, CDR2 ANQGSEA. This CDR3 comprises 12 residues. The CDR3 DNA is TGCAGCGTTGTAGCAGAAGCCTACGAGCAGTACTTC. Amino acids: CSVVAEAYEQYF.

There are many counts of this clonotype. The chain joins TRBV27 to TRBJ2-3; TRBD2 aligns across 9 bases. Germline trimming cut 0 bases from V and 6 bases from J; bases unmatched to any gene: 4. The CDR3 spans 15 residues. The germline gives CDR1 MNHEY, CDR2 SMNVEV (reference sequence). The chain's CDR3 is CASSLSLAGPDTQYF. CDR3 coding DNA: TGTGCCAGCAGTTTATCGCTAGCGGGGCCCGATACGCAGTATTTT.